The 16 T cell receptor beta chains presented below share a single source sample, sequenced in a study of blood T cell repertoires in COVID-19. Here immunoSEQ multiplex PCR was the method, and the copy in TCRdb shows in-frame clones only, minus some. The sample contains about 120,000 clones, about 80% of which appear only once. The specimen was peripheral blood. These receptors were collected from a man between 60 and 75 years old with active or convalescent COVID-19.

The chain couples TRBV29-1 to TRBJ2-1, with 7 bases fitting TRBD2. Germline values: CDR1 SQVTM, CDR2 ANQGSEA. CDR3 length equals 13 residues. V lost 3 bases and J lost 6; bases outside the gene matches: 5. This chain's CDR3 is CSVDRSGGNEQFF. CDR3 DNA: TGCAGCGTTGATAGGTCGGGGGGCAATGAGCAGTTCTTC.

The J gene is TRBJ2-3, the V gene TRBV6-6, with TRBD2 matching 8 bases. The CDR3 consists of 16 residues. Losses at the gene ends were 2 bases for V and 3 bases for J; bases not matched to a gene: 7. Per the germline V gene, CDR1 is MNHNY and CDR2 is SVGAGI (reference sequence). CDR3 in DNA: TGTGCCAGCAGTTACGGGACTAGTGGGGGGACAGATACGCAGTATTTT. Translated, it gives CASSYGTSGGTDTQYF.

The chain carries TRBV27 and TRBJ2-5; 9 bases map to TRBD2. In germline, CDR1 is MNHEY, CDR2 SMNVEV (reference sequence). The CDR3 is 15 residues long. V was clipped by 5 bases and J by 4 bases; unmatched bases: 8. The CDR3 reads CASSSGSGRGETQYF. The CDR3 nucleotides are TGTGCCAGCAGTAGCGGTAGCGGGAGAGGAGAGACCCAGTACTTC.

This clone has at least ten counts. CDR3 in amino acids: CASSENGAEQYF. In DNA, the CDR3 is TGTGCCAGCAGTGAAAACGGAGCGGAGCAGTACTTC. The rearrangement joins TRBV6-1 to TRBJ2-7; D is unresolved. Germline loops: CDR1 MNHNS, CDR2 SASEGT. This CDR3 region has 12 residues. Trimming shortened V by 2 bases and J by 7 bases, and 9 bases separated the two germline ends.

V and J are TRBV6-2 or TRBV6-3 and TRBJ1-5; tentative D call: TRBD1 (6 bases). The V and J ends lost 1 base and 6 bases respectively, with 10 bases between them. Looked up from germline, CDR1 is MNHEY and CDR2 is SVGEGT. The CDR3 is 14 residues long. The CDR3, as DNA: TGTGCCAGCAGTTACTGGGGGGGCGGTCAGCCCCAGCATTTT. Its protein product is CASSYWGGGQPQHF.

DNA of the CDR3: TGTGCCAGCAGCTTGCTGGGGGCGCGAACCGGGGAGCTGTTTTTT. This gives the protein CASSLLGARTGELFF. The chain joins TRBV5-8 to TRBJ2-2; tentative D call: TRBD1 (6 bases). This CDR3 spans 15 amino acids. Germline values: CDR1 SGHTS, CDR2 YDEGEE. Trimming took 1 base from V and 5 from J, leaving 12 bases between them.

This chain joins TRBV19 and TRBJ2-1, with a possible D match to TRBD1 (6 bases). Germline CDR1 and CDR2: LNHDA and SQIVND (reference sequence). Between the trimmed V and J ends, which lost 7 bases and 5 bases, there was a span of 18 bases. The CDR3 runs to 15 residues. This CDR3 reads CASTNSWGQNNEQFF. In DNA, the CDR3 is TGTGCCAGTACCAATTCTTGGGGGCAAAACAATGAGCAGTTCTTC.

The rearrangement links TRBV27 to TRBJ2-5, with 10 bases that match TRBD1. The CDR3 has 17 amino acids. Germline CDR1 is MNHEY and CDR2 is SMNVEV (reference sequence). With 5 bases clipped from V and 2 bases from J, the junction kept 11 bases outside the gene matches. CDR3 sequence: CASSPNLGTGEQETQYF. The CDR3 DNA reads as TGTGCCAGCAGTCCTAACCTCGGGACAGGGGAGCAAGAGACCCAGTACTTC.

J is TRBJ2-1 and V is TRBV27; a weak D match, TRBD2 (7 bases). Per the germline V gene, CDR1 is MNHEY and CDR2 is SMNVEV (reference sequence). Trimming shortened V by 2 bases and J by 4 bases, and 18 bases separated the two germline ends. The CDR3 loop spans 17 amino acids. CDR3 nucleotide sequence: TGTGCCAGCAGTTTAGATGCCCGGGGGGCGAGGTACAATGAGCAGTTCTTC. Amino acid sequence: CASSLDARGARYNEQFF.

This chain connects TRBV28 to TRBJ2-5; TRBD2 aligns across 7 bases. The trim removed 6 bases at V and 7 bases at J, leaving 11 bases unmatched. Germline values: CDR1 MDHEN, CDR2 SYDVKM. This CDR3 has 14 residues. CDR3: CASSPGGSGATQYF. For the CDR3, the DNA is TGTGCCAGCAGCCCAGGCGGGAGCGGAGCGACCCAGTACTTC.

This chain uses TRBV18 with TRBJ1-2, with TRBD1 matching over 12 bases. CDR3 length equals 14 residues. Unmatched junction bases numbered 3, after V lost 3 bases and J lost 7 bases. Germline values: CDR1 KGHSH, CDR2 LQKENI. The CDR3 DNA follows: TGTGCCAGCTCACCGCGGGACAGGGGGCCTGGCTACACCTTC. It yields the protein CASSPRDRGPGYTF.

The V and J genes are TRBV7-9 and TRBJ2-3; D is uncertain. V was pared by 3 bases and J by 2 bases, with 9 bases between. The CDR3 runs 14 residues. Germline values: CDR1 SEHNR, CDR2 FQNEAQ (reference sequence). CDR3 residues: CASSFGVDTDTQYF. The DNA for the CDR3 is TGTGCCAGCAGCTTTGGAGTGGACACAGATACGCAGTATTTT.

This clone was observed many times. The gene calls are TRBV2 and TRBJ1-1, with D perhaps TRBD1 (5 bases). The CDR3 spans 14 residues. Germline CDR1 reads SNHLY; CDR2 reads FYNNEI. V was trimmed by 8 bases and J by 0 bases, leaving 13 bases between them. The DNA for the CDR3 is TGTGCCAGCGGGGGGAGGGTGATGAACACTGAAGCTTTCTTT. This sequence encodes CASGGRVMNTEAFF.

The chain links TRBV4-3 to TRBJ1-1, with 9 bases identical to TRBD1. Per the germline V gene, CDR1 is LGHNA and CDR2 is YSLEER. The CDR3 contains 14 residues. The junction had 5 bases not matched to a gene; V was cut back by 4 bases and J by 5 bases. The CDR3 coding sequence is TGCGCCAGCAGCCTGAACAGGGGGCAAACTGAAGCTTTCTTT. Translating it yields CASSLNRGQTEAFF.

This clone was counted a few times. This rearrangement joins TRBV7-9 to TRBJ2-7; 7 nucleotides align to TRBD1. The junction had 10 bases not matched to a gene; V was cut back by 5 bases and J by 0 bases. This CDR3 comprises 16 residues. The germline CDR1 and CDR2 sequences are SEHNR and FQNEAQ (reference sequence). In nucleotides, the CDR3 is TGTGCCAGCAGCCTATCCGGGACAGTTCGCTCCTACGAGCAGTACTTC. Translated, it gives CASSLSGTVRSYEQYF.

The CDR3 DNA is TGTGCCAGCAGTCCCTCGATAGCGGGAGCCGGGGAGACCCAGTACTTC. This gives the protein CASSPSIAGAGETQYF. The chain joins TRBV28 to TRBJ2-5; 9 bases are a match to TRBD2. The V segment lost 5 bases and the J segment 5 bases; nucleotides outside the gene matches: 12. The CDR3 is 16 residues long. The germline CDR1 and CDR2 sequences are MDHEN and SYDVKM.